This TCR beta chain was sequenced in a study of OX40 agonist ivuxolimab in advanced cancers. Study-wide context: Partial responses occurred in three patients (one hepatocellular carcinoma, two cutaneous melanoma). Findings and limits, study-wide: Nonresponders included some who also had low normalized T-cell clonal expansion.

CDR3 length: 11 residues. Germline CDR1 reads DFQATT; CDR2 reads SNEGSKA (reference sequence). Between the trimmed V and J ends, which lost 5 bases and 4 bases, there was a span of 9 bases. Clones were sequenced by immunoSEQ multiplex PCR, and TCRdb holds only the in-frame ones, with some missing. Here the sample spans approximately 99,000 clones, around 95% being singletons. Baseline, cycle 4 day 1, and cycle 7 day 1 were the blood sampling points. As for this clone: Antigen: not known.

The chain employs TRBV20-1 and TRBJ2-7; D gene unclear. The receptor's source is an adult with an advanced solid tumor such as melanoma, head and neck, liver or kidney cancer. Sequenced material: CD4+ or CD8+ T cells sorted from blood, taken in a trial of the OX40 agonist ivuxolimab. CDR3 nucleotide sequence: TGCAGTGCTGAGAAAGATTACGAGCAGTACTTC. It codes for CSAEKDYEQYF.